Shown below are 20 T cell receptor beta chains from a single sample sequenced in a study of blood T cells in healthy people across ages. Through a sample-barcoded 5' primer and a J-beta primer mix, a second PCR was run for roughly 7 to 12 cycles. TCRdb redid the calling of the 5' RACE reads with MiXCR, one entry per CDR3 protein. Seen here are 710,000 or so distinct CDR3 sequences, about 34% observed once, and the top ten hold 15%. Sequenced: blood. The receptors come from a woman aged 80 or over in good health.

This clonotype was seen many times. The rearrangement uses TRBV9 and TRBJ2-7; D is possibly TRBD1 (5 bases). Between the trimmed V and J ends, which lost 4 bases and 3 bases, there was a span of 17 bases. The length of the CDR3 is 15 residues. Germline V gene data show CDR1 as SGDLS and CDR2 as YYNGEE. The CDR3 DNA reads as TGTGCCAGCAGCCCCCAGTGGGGCTGGAACTACGAGCAGTACTTC. It codes for CASSPQWGWNYEQYF.

The rearrangement joins TRBV4-3 to TRBJ1-3; 7 nucleotides agree with TRBD1. This CDR3 has 17 amino acids. Trimming removed 0 bases from V and 6 bases from J; junction bases left unmatched: 11. Germline V gene sequence: CDR1 LGHNA, CDR2 YSLEER. CDR3 sequence reads: CASSQDTPTGAENTIYF. The CDR3 DNA reads TGCGCCAGCAGCCAAGATACCCCTACAGGGGCAGAAAACACCATATATTTT.

V gene TRBV19 combines with J gene TRBJ1-2; D might be TRBD1 (5 bases). CDR1 and CDR2 from the germline V gene are LNHDA and SQIVND (reference sequence). With 6 bases removed from V and 0 bases from J, the gap between germline ends came to 11 bases. This CDR3 contains 14 residues. CDR3 region: CASRRDGTNYGYTF. The CDR3 DNA is TGTGCCAGTAGGCGGGACGGAACTAACTATGGCTACACCTTC.

The chain has TRBV5-1 and TRBJ2-5; no firm D call. The CDR3 sequence is 14 residues long. The V end was cut by 0 bases, the J end by 2 bases, with 8 bases between. Germline V gives CDR1 SGHRS, CDR2 YFSETQ. CDR3 region: CASSLALPQETQYF. For the CDR3, the DNA is TGCGCCAGCAGCTTGGCCCTGCCTCAAGAGACCCAGTACTTC.

The table lists this clonotype with many counts. The rearrangement links TRBV7-2 to TRBJ2-1; D could derive from TRBD1 or TRBD2 (5 bases each). The CDR3 contains 11 residues. V lost 5 bases and J lost 12, with 11 bases in between. The germline V gene encodes CDR1 SGHTA and CDR2 FQGNSA. CDR3 DNA: TGTGCCAGCAGCACGGGACGGCTGCAGTTCTTC. Its protein product is CASSTGRLQFF. The whole variable domain, filled in from reference TRBV7-2 and TRBJ2-1, reads GAGVSQSPSNKVTEKGKDVELRCDPISGHTALYWYRQSLGQGLEFLIYFQGNSAPDKSGLPSDRFSAERTGGSVSTLTIQRTQQEDSAVYLCASSTGRLQFFGPGTRLTVL.

With respect to this clonotype: Given a much more abundant clone one base away, this may be a read error. The chain uses TRBV2 and TRBJ2-7; TRBD1 aligns across 7 bases. Germline-derived CDR1 and CDR2 are SNHLY and FYNNEI. Germline trimming cut 5 bases from V and 3 bases from J; bases unmatched to any gene: 13. This CDR3 comprises 16 residues. This chain's CDR3 is CASSPHSGGHDYEQYF. The DNA for the CDR3 is TGTGCCAGCAGTCCTCACTCAGGGGGTCACGACTACGAGCAGTACTTC.

This clonotype came up a few times. The V call is TRBV29-1, the J call TRBJ2-1, with D possibly being TRBD2 (5 bases). Trimming stripped 4 bases from V and 3 bases from J, with 10 bases between. Looked up from germline, CDR1 is SQVTM and CDR2 is ANQGSEA. The CDR3 totals 13 residues. CDR3: CSVGPEGYNEQFF. The DNA of the CDR3 is TGCAGCGTTGGCCCAGAGGGCTACAATGAGCAGTTCTTC.

There are many counts of this clonotype. A read error may be the cause here, since a much bigger clone is one base away. The gene calls are TRBV2 and TRBJ2-7; the match to TRBD1 covers 7 bases. V lost 8 bases, J lost 6 bases, and 16 bases stayed unmatched. Germline-derived CDR1 and CDR2 are SNHLY and FYNNEI. The length of the CDR3 is 15 residues. The CDR3 bases are TGTGCCAGCGCCCTCCGTGCAGGGGGAAGCGGCGAGCAGTACTTC. Amino acid sequence: CASALRAGGSGEQYF.

The table lists this clonotype with a count of one. A read error is possible here, since a much larger clone lies one base away. The CDR3 end shows no conserved phenylalanine or tryptophan, and so a read error is likely. This rearrangement joins TRBV3-1 to TRBJ2-1, with TRBD2 matching 9 bases. The V gene's germline CDR1 is LGHDT and CDR2 YNNKEL (reference sequence). This CDR3 comprises 16 residues. The V gene end was trimmed by 1 base and the J gene end by 7 bases; junction bases not matched to a gene: 8. The CDR3 here is CASSQGGFSGGNEQFV. Written as DNA, the CDR3 is TGTGCCAGCAGCCAAGGGGGGTTTAGCGGGGGAAATGAGCAGTTCGTC.

This clonotype was detected many times. This chain links TRBV7-3 with TRBJ1-2; D might be TRBD1 (5 bases). Germline CDR1 reads SGHTA; CDR2 reads FQGTGA. The CDR3 length is 14 residues. Between the trimmed V and J ends, which lost 0 bases and 6 bases, there was a span of 11 bases. The CDR3 reads CASSLTGAGNGYTF. The CDR3 DNA is TGTGCCAGCAGCTTAACCGGGGCTGGTAATGGCTACACCTTC.

This clonotype was counted at least ten times. The gene calls are TRBV7-2 and TRBJ1-2, with D unclear. The CDR3 runs 14 residues. V shed 0 bases and J shed 11 bases, with 16 bases lying between them. In germline, CDR1 is SGHTA, CDR2 FQGNSA. CDR3 bases: TGTGCCAGCAGCTTAGCAGCCGGAGGCTTAGGGTACACCTTC. This gives the protein CASSLAAGGLGYTF.

This clonotype has ten or more counts. V usage is TRBV12-3 or TRBV12-4 and J usage is TRBJ1-2; possibly TRBD1 for D (5 bases). This CDR3 contains 15 residues. Trimming shortened V by 1 base and J by 5 bases, and 14 bases separated the two germline ends. CDR3 sequence reads: CASSLGGAKRYGYTF. The CDR3 DNA reads TGTGCCAGCAGTTTAGGGGGCGCGAAGAGGTATGGCTACACCTTC.

This clonotype came up many times. The chain uses TRBV6-5 and TRBJ2-2; TRBD2 might be the D (5 bases). Per germline, CDR1 MNHEY and CDR2 SVGAGI. The V end lost 2 bases, the J end lost 5 bases, and 12 bases lay between the germline ends. The CDR3 covers 15 residues. The CDR3 is CASSYGLAQTGELFF. The CDR3 region has the DNA TGTGCCAGCAGTTACGGGCTAGCCCAAACCGGGGAGCTGTTTTTT.

This clonotype was seen many times. The rearrangement uses TRBV29-1 and TRBJ2-7; 9 positions agree with TRBD1. The CDR3 runs to 14 residues. Germline assignment: CDR1 SQVTM and CDR2 ANQGSEA. The V segment lost 2 bases and the J segment 4 bases; nucleotides outside the gene matches: 6. Here the CDR3 DNA reads TGCAGCGTTGAAAACAGGGGGCGCCGATACGAGCAGTACTTC. This translates into CSVENRGRRYEQYF.

Comment on this clonotype: Just one base apart from a much larger clone, this may be a read error. This sequence joins TRBV30 and TRBJ2-7; tentative D call: TRBD1 (6 bases). The DNA matches TRBJ2-5 better at its end, which makes the J call doubtful. Germline V gene data show CDR1 as GTSNPN and CDR2 as SVGIG (reference sequence). The CDR3 is 14 amino acids. CDR3 in DNA: TGTGGCTGGAAGTGGGGGCCCTTAATTGAGACCCAGTACTTC. It is translated as CGWKWGPLIETQYF.

V is TRBV6-5 and J is TRBJ1-1; TRBD1 agrees at 10 bases. The CDR3 runs to 14 residues. In germline, CDR1 is MNHEY, CDR2 SVGAGI. Trimming at V came to 6 bases and at J to 4 bases, leaving 5 bases not matched to a gene. This CDR3 is CASRGQGISTEAFF. The CDR3 coding sequence is TGTGCCAGCAGGGGACAGGGGATCTCCACTGAAGCTTTCTTT.

This clonotype was counted ten times or more. J is TRBJ2-3 and V is TRBV7-2; no reliable D call. Trimming left V 5 bases short and J 1 base short, with 13 bases between. The germline gives CDR1 SGHTA, CDR2 FQGNSA. This CDR3 comprises 15 residues. The CDR3 spells CASSPKDRGTDTQYF. In nucleotides, the CDR3 is TGTGCCAGCAGCCCAAAGGATCGGGGCACAGATACGCAGTATTTT.

The table lists this clonotype with many counts. The rearrangement links TRBV5-6 to TRBJ1-2; D gene ambiguous. Trimming shortened V by 5 bases and J by 8 bases, and 19 bases separated the two germline ends. This CDR3 comprises 14 residues. Per the germline V gene, CDR1 is SGHDT and CDR2 is YYEEEE. CDR3 nucleotide sequence: TGTGCCAGCAGTTTAGTACGGAATCCACACGGCTACACCTTC. Translation gives CASSLVRNPHGYTF.

This clonotype was observed a handful of times. The chain links TRBV27 to TRBJ1-1; 12 bases fit TRBD1. The V and J ends lost 0 bases and 5 bases, in that order; junction bases with no gene match: 13. The CDR3 is made up of 19 amino acids. Germline V lookup: CDR1 MNHEY, CDR2 SMNVEV (reference sequence). This CDR3 reads CASSLSFGTGGAGWTEAFF. CDR3 bases: TGTGCCAGCAGTTTATCTTTTGGGACAGGGGGCGCGGGCTGGACTGAAGCTTTCTTT.

The chain has TRBV6-2 or TRBV6-3 and TRBJ2-6; D may be TRBD1 (5 bases). This CDR3 contains 17 residues. Germline CDR1 is MNHEY and CDR2 is SVGEGT. Trimming took off 6 bases at V and 3 bases at J, with 18 bases between the two ends. The CDR3, as DNA: TGTGCCAGCAGCGCCATTCCTGGGGCGGTTGGGGCCAACGTCCTGACTTTC. It codes for CASSAIPGAVGANVLTF.